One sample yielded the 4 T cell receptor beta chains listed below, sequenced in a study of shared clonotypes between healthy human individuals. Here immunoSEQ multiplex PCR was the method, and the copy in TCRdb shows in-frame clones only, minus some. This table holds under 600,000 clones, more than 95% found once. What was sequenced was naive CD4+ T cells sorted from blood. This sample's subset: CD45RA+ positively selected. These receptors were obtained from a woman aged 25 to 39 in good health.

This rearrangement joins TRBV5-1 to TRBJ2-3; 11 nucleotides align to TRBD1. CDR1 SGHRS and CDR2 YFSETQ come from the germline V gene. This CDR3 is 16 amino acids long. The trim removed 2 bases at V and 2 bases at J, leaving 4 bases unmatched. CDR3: CASSLGTGGNTDTQYF. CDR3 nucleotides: TGCGCCAGCAGCTTAGGGACAGGGGGGAACACAGATACGCAGTATTTT.

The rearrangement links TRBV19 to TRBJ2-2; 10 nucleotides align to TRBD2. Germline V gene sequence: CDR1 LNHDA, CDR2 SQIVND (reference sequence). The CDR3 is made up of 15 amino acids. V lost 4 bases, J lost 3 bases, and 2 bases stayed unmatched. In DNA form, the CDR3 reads TGTGCCAGTAGTAGACTAGCGGGTGACACCGGGGAGCTGTTTTTT. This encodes CASSRLAGDTGELFF.

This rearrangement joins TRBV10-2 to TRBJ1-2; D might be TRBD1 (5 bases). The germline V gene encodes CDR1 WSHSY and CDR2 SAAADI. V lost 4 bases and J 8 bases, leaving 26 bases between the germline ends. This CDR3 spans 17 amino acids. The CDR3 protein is CASSGGLGTSYERGYTF. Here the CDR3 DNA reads TGCGCCAGCAGTGGGGGCTTGGGTACATCCTATGAGCGGGGCTACACCTTC.

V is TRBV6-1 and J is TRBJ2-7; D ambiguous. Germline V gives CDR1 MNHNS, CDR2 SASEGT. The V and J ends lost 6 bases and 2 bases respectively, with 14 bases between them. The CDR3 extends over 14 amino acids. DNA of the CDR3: TGTGCCAGCAGGGTCACTAAAGGGCCCTACGAGCAGTACTTC. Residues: CASRVTKGPYEQYF.